The 6 T cell receptor beta chains below were found in one sample sequenced in a study of CD8 T cells in ankylosing spondylitis. Study conclusions and caveats: About 8 highly homologous variants made up a TCR beta motif, and this motif appeared characteristic of ankylosing spondylitis blood.

Each CDR3 protein is one row after TCRdb ran MiXCR on the 5' RACE reads. The sample lists 500,000 or so distinct CDR3 sequences; about 5% were seen once. These TCRs' antigens remain unknown. The sequenced material came from blood, either unsorted or a sorted T cell fraction (not recorded which). Every receptor here comes from a male donor with ankylosing spondylitis.

The table lists this clonotype with a few counts. The chain links TRBV21-1 to TRBJ1-3; TRBD1 was called by the table and not checked on the DNA. TRBV21-1 is given as a pseudogene. The CDR3 extends over 16 amino acids. The CDR3 region is CASRDRGQETGNTIYF. The CDR3 region has the DNA TGTGCCAGCAGAGACAGGGGGCAAGAGACTGGAAACACCATATATTTT.

This clonotype was counted many times. The DNA of the CDR3 is TGTGCCAGCAGTTATTCTACAGGGAGTGAGCAGTTCTTC. It is translated as CASSYSTGSEQFF. The rearrangement uses TRBV6-6 and TRBJ2-1, with D possibly TRBD1 on 6 matching bases. This CDR3 has 13 amino acids. CDR1 MNHNY and CDR2 SVGAGI come from the germline V gene (reference sequence). V dropped 3 bases and J dropped 9 bases, with 12 bases sitting between them.

This clonotype was counted only a few times. V and J are TRBV3-1 and TRBJ1-2; 8 nucleotides line up with TRBD1. Trimming removed 0 bases from V and 6 bases from J; junction bases left unmatched: 6. This CDR3 is built from 15 residues. The germline V gene encodes CDR1 LGHDT and CDR2 YNNKEL (reference sequence). CDR3 amino acids: CASSQDLGQDDGYTF. CDR3 in DNA: TGTGCCAGCAGCCAAGACTTGGGACAGGATGATGGCTACACCTTC.

This clonotype was found many times. The chain has TRBV7-2 and TRBJ2-7; tentative D call: TRBD1 (6 bases). The V gene's germline CDR1 is SGHTA and CDR2 FQGNSA. CDR3 size: 16 residues. Trimming removed 3 bases at V and 6 bases at J, with 21 bases between. Written as DNA, the CDR3 is TGTGCCAGCAGCTTCCTGAGGGGTGGACAGTTAGGCGAGCAGTACTTC. This translates into CASSFLRGGQLGEQYF.

This clonotype was seen a handful of times. The genes are TRBV28 and TRBJ2-3, with D possibly matching TRBD1 (6 bases). CDR3 size: 13 residues. Between the trimmed V and J ends, which lost 7 bases and 4 bases, there was a span of 12 bases. CDR1 MDHEN and CDR2 SYDVKM come from the germline V gene. The CDR3 DNA follows: TGTGCCAGCACTAAACAGGGTGCAGATACGCAGTATTTT. It is translated as CASTKQGADTQYF.

The chain employs TRBV5-1 and TRBJ1-1; no definite D call. The CDR3 extends over 14 amino acids. Germline assignment: CDR1 SGHRS and CDR2 YFSETQ. The germline V and J ends were trimmed by 0 bases and 1 base, with 7 bases remaining between them. Written as DNA, the CDR3 is TGCGCCAGCAGCTTGGCTTCGCAGAACACTGAAGCTTTCTTT. As protein: CASSLASQNTEAFF.